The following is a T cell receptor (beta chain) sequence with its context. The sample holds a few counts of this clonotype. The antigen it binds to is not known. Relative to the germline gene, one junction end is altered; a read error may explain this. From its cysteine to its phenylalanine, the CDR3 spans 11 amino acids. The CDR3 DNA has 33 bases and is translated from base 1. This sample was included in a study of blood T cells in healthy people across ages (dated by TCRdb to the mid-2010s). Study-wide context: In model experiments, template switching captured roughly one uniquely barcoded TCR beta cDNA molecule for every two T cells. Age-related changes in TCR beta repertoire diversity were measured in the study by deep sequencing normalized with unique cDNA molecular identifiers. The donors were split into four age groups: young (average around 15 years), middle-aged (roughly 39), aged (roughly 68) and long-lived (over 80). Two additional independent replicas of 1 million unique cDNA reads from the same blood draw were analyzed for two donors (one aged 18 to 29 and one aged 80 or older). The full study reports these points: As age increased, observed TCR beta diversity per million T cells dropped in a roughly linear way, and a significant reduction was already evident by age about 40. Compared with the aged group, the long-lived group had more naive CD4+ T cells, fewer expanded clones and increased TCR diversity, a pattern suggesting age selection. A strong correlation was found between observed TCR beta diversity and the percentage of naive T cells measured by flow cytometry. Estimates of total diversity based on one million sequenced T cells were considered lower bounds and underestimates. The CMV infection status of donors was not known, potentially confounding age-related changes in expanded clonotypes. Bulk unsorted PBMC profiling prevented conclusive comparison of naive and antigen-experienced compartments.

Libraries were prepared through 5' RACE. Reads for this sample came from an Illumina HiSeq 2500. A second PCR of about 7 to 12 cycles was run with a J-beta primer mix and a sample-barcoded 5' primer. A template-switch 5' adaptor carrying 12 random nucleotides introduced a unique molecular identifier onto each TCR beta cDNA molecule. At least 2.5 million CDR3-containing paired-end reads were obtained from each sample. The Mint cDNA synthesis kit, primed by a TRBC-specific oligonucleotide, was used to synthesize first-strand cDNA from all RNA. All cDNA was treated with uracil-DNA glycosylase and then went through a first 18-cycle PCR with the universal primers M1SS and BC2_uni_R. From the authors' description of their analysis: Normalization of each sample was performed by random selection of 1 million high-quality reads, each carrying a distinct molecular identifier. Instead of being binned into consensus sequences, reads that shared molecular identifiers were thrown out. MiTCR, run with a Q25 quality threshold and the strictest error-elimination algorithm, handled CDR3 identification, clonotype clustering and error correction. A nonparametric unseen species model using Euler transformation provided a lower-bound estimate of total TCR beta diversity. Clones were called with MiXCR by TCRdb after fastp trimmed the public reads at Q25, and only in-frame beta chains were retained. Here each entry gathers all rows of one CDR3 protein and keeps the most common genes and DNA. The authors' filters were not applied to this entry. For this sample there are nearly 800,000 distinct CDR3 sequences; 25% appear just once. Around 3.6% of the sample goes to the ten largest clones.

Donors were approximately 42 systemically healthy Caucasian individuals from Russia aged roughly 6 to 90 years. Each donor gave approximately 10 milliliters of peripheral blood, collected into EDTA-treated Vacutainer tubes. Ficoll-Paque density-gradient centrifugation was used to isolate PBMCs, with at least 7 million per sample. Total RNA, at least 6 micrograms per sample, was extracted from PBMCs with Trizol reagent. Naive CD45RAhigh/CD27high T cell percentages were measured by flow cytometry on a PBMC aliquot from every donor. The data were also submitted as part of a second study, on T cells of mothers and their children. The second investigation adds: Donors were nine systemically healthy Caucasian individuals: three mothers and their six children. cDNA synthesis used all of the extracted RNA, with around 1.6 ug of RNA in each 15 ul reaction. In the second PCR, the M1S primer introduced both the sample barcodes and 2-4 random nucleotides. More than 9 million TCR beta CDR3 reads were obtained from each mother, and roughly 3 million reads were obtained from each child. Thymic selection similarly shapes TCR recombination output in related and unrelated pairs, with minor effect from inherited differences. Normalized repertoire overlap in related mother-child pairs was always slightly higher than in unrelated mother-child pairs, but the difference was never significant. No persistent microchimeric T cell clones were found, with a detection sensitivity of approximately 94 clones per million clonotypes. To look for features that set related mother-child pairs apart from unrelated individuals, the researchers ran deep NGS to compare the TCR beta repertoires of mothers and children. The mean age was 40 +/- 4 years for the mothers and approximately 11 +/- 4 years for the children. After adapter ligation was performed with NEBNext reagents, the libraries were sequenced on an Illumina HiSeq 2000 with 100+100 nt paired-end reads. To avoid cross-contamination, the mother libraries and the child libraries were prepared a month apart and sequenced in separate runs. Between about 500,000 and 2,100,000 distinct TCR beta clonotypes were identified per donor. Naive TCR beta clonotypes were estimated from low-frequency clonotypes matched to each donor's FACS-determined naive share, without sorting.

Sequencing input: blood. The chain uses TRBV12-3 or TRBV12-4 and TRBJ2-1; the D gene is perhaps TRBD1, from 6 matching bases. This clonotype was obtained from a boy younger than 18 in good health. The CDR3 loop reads CASSLGTRSDF. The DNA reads TGTGCCAGCAGTTTGGGGACAAGATCGGACTTC.